Listed here is a single T cell receptor (beta chain). Its target is unknown. Method: immunoSEQ multiplex PCR; TCRdb's copy keeps in-frame clones and lacks some. The table records around 68,000 clones, 80% to 95% of them present only once. Patients with autoimmune history or systemic immunosuppression were excluded. The data were obtained in a study of OX40 agonist ivuxolimab in advanced cancers. Study-wide background: At doses from 0.01 to 10 mg/kg, patients were given intravenous ivuxolimab every 2 weeks. Study outcomes and limitations: Among the lowest levels of clonal expansion were found in partial responders at 0.1-3.0 mg/kg.

Sequencing was performed on CD4+ or CD8+ T cells sorted from blood, taken in a trial of the OX40 agonist ivuxolimab. This clonotype was obtained from an adult with an advanced solid tumor such as melanoma, head and neck, liver or kidney cancer.

CDR3 region: CASSLPGGGYTF. The CDR3 region has the DNA TGTGCCAGCAGTCTCCCAGGGGGTGGCTACACCTTC. V usage is TRBV27 and J usage is TRBJ1-2, with 7 bases fitting TRBD1. The CDR3 runs 12 residues. V lost 5 bases, J lost 7 bases, and 4 bases stayed unmatched. Germline CDR1 reads MNHEY; CDR2 reads SMNVEV (reference sequence).